This T cell receptor beta chain came from a study of blood T cell repertoires in COVID-19 (dated by TCRdb to 2020 to 2022). The study in broad terms: Samples from collaborators originated in the United States, Italy and Spain and spanned both the acute and convalescent phases of COVID-19. The material from the prospective study consisted of cDNA or gDNA derived from T cells, B-cell-depleted T cells, or PBMCs. The repertoires were released in a freely available public database intended as a resource for research on the immune response to SARS-CoV-2. Subjects who had been exposed to COVID-19, were actively infected with it, or had recovered from it provided the deeply sampled blood TCRbeta repertoires that made up the dataset. HLA class I and class II types, where available, came from metadata supplied by the sample provider rather than from assay-based typing. Sample metadata almost always included a de-identified subject ID, COVID-19 status, age in years and sex. The samples were drawn from the first 160 participants of the ongoing ImmuneRACE study and from more than 1,000 subjects provided by 6 global collaborators.

Broad study findings and their caveats: How much clinical and demographic metadata was included differed by source and by participant, and the metadata was provided uncurated.

TCRbeta CDR3 regions were amplified from genomic DNA by means of the immunoSEQ Assay, a bias-controlled multiplex PCR. From the authors' description of their analysis: Within the assay, amplification of reference gene primers was used to estimate how many nucleated cells each sample contained. To quantify the absolute abundance of each unique TCRbeta CDR3 rearrangement, sequence reads were collapsed and filtered. For each sample, productive Simpson clonality was calculated as the square root of Simpson's diversity index over productive rearrangements. The immuneACCESS repertoire file appears here via TCRdb, limited to in-frame rearrangements. These files lack a portion of the clones; in checked studies, under half of the deficit traces to unresolved V genes, and the cause of the others is not known. That table gives V, J and clone size, and the DNA gave D and trimming. The sample data list approximately 240,000 clones, and 80% to 90% of these were observed just once. The ten most abundant clones make up 2.9% of the sample.

With respect to this clone: Its antigen is unknown. No much larger clone exists at a distance of one base, and base qualities are not known.

From the cysteine through the phenylalanine, the CDR3 covers 21 amino acids. Kept here is only the CDR3 DNA, which spans 63 bases and is read in frame from base 1. Germline trimming amounts to 2 bases on V and 3 bases on J, with 23 as the count of junction bases outside the gene matches. CDR1 LGHNT and CDR2 FRNRAP were looked up in the germline V gene. Samples from volunteer blood donors who had recovered from COVID-19 were contributed by a second Seattle source. Collaborating institutions collected whole blood in K2EDTA tubes following their own protocols. For TCRbeta analysis, collaborator samples were shipped as frozen whole blood, as isolated PBMCs, or as DNA extracted from either sample type.

Sequenced sample: peripheral blood. The sequence came from a man in his fifties who had recovered from COVID-19. The sequence links TRBV12-5 to TRBJ2-3; 7 nucleotides in the junction match TRBD2. This receptor carries the CDR3 CASGLFLEVDDQRDWTDTQYF. The sequenced DNA is TGTGCTAGTGGTTTGTTCCTCGAGGTAGACGACCAGCGGGACTGGACAGATACGCAGTATTTT.